The entry below describes one TCR beta chain. The method was immunoSEQ multiplex PCR; TCRdb's version includes in-frame clones alone and lacks a portion of them. The sample lists hundreds of thousands of clones, roughly 70% seen once, with over 1.5% in the top ten. This entry is derived from a study of shared clonotypes between healthy human individuals. This CDR3 region has 15 residues. Trimming cost V 5 bases and J 0 bases, with 11 bases left between them. Per germline, CDR1 SGHAT and CDR2 FQNNGV. Sequenced sample: memory CD4+ T cells sorted from blood. Subset defined: CD45RA-negative fraction. The TCR comes from a woman in her twenties or thirties in good health. This chain joins TRBV11-2 and TRBJ2-1; D is unclear. CDR3 coding DNA: TGTGCCAGCAGCGTTAGCACAAGCTCCTACAATGAGCAGTTCTTC. Its translation: CASSVSTSSYNEQFF.